This paragraph covers one T cell receptor (beta chain) sequence. No antigen is known for it. The protocol was immunoSEQ multiplex PCR, while the TCRdb copy is restricted to in-frame clones and leaves out a portion. Among about 64,000 clones listed, about 85% were seen once. Blood specimens came from baseline, cycle 4 day 1, and cycle 7 day 1. The sample originates from a study of OX40 agonist ivuxolimab in advanced cancers. Study-wide background: Given to patients was ivuxolimab, an agonistic anti-OX40 (CD134) antibody. Dose-escalation cases comprised hepatocellular carcinoma, melanoma, renal cell or head and neck cancer.

J lost 4 bases, V lost 2 bases, and 10 bases had no gene match. The germline gives CDR1 MNHEY, CDR2 SVGAGI. The CDR3 runs to 16 residues. General study findings and limits: Compared with CD4+, CD8+ T cells on average had more expanded clones.

This chain connects TRBV6-5 to TRBJ1-2, with TRBD1 matching over 7 bases. The source material was CD4+ or CD8+ T cells sorted from blood, sampled in a trial of the OX40 agonist ivuxolimab. The sequence was obtained from an adult with an advanced solid tumor such as melanoma, head and neck, liver or kidney cancer. In DNA form, the CDR3 reads TGTGCCAGCAGTTACGTGCGGACAGGTGGTGGCTATGGCTACACCTTC. This gives the protein CASSYVRTGGGYGYTF.